This passage covers 19 T cell receptor beta chains from one sample sequenced in a study of blood T cell repertoires in COVID-19. Data came from immunoSEQ multiplex PCR; TCRdb stores just in-frame clones and leaves some out. The table records approximately 130,000 clones, about 90% of them present only once. Material for sequencing was peripheral blood. The receptors shown here come from a woman aged 45 to 65 who had recovered from COVID-19.

This chain joins TRBV5-1 and TRBJ2-5, with 9 bases matching TRBD1. The CDR3 is 14 residues long. Trimming removed 2 bases from V and 2 bases from J; junction bases left unmatched: 1. Germline loops: CDR1 SGHRS, CDR2 YFSETQ. CDR3: CASSFDRGQETQYF. The CDR3 nucleotides are TGCGCCAGCAGCTTCGACAGGGGGCAAGAGACCCAGTACTTC.

The V call is TRBV5-1, the J call TRBJ2-3, with TRBD2 as a possible D gene (6 bases). CDR1 SGHRS and CDR2 YFSETQ come from the germline V gene. V gave up 2 bases and J gave up 5 bases, with 9 bases separating them. The CDR3 totals 13 residues. The CDR3: CASSFSGRDTQYF. The CDR3 bases are TGCGCCAGCAGCTTTTCCGGGAGAGATACGCAGTATTTT.

The gene calls are TRBV7-9 and TRBJ2-7; maybe TRBD2 (5 bases). This CDR3 contains 14 residues. The V gene lost 0 bases and the J gene lost 2 bases, with 8 bases spanning the gap. Germline values: CDR1 SEHNR, CDR2 FQNEAQ (reference sequence). CDR3 coding DNA: TGTGCCAGCAGCTTAGCAGGGAGTGCCTACGAGCAGTACTTC. Its translation: CASSLAGSAYEQYF.

This clone occurred once. The chain combines TRBV4-1 with TRBJ2-7; TRBD1 matches 7 bases. This CDR3 contains 15 residues. Losses at the gene ends were 4 bases for V and 4 bases for J; bases not matched to a gene: 10. The germline gives CDR1 MGHRA, CDR2 YSYEKL. CDR3 in amino acids: CASSRTGASMYEQYF. In nucleotides, the CDR3 is TGCGCCAGCAGCCGAACAGGGGCCTCAATGTACGAGCAGTACTTC.

The rearrangement uses TRBV12-5 and TRBJ1-1, with D possibly being TRBD1 (5 bases). The germline CDR1 and CDR2 sequences are LGHNT and FRNRAP. The CDR3 loop spans 13 amino acids. Deletions cut 4 bases from V and 4 bases from J, with 10 bases between. The CDR3 spells CASGYGGITEAFF. The CDR3 DNA sequence: TGTGCTAGTGGTTACGGGGGGATCACTGAAGCTTTCTTT. The full variable domain, in which reference TRBV12-5 and TRBJ1-1 provide the parts outside the CDR3, is DARVTQTPRHKVTEMGQEVTMRCQPILGHNTVFWYRQTMMQGLELLAYFRNRAPLDDSGMPKDRFSAEMPDATLATLKIQPSEPRDSAVYFCASGYGGITEAFFGQGTRLTVV.

V usage is TRBV11-2 and J usage is TRBJ2-7, with 10 bases aligning to TRBD1. CDR1 SGHAT and CDR2 FQNNGV come from the germline V gene. V was pared by 2 bases and J by 2 bases, with 3 bases of the junction left unmatched. The CDR3 runs 15 residues. The CDR3 coding sequence is TGTGCCAGCAGCTTATTAGGACAGGGGGCCTACGAGCAGTACTTC. Encoded protein: CASSLLGQGAYEQYF.

V gene TRBV6-5 combines with J gene TRBJ1-1; 7 positions match TRBD1. The CDR3 is 13 residues long. V lost 10 bases, J lost 3 bases, and 8 bases stayed unmatched. Looked up from germline, CDR1 is MNHEY and CDR2 is SVGAGI. CDR3 sequence (DNA): TGTGCCACGATGCGGGGACAGTACACTGAAGCTTTCTTT. The encoded protein is CATMRGQYTEAFF.

The chain joins TRBV20-1 to TRBJ1-5, with a possible D match to TRBD1 (6 bases). Germline V gives CDR1 DFQATT, CDR2 SNEGSKA (reference sequence). Trimming stripped 3 bases from V and 0 bases from J, with 15 bases between. The CDR3 totals 16 residues. CDR3 sequence: CSASDAGVYSNQPQHF. CDR3 nucleotides: TGCAGTGCTAGTGACGCAGGGGTTTATAGCAATCAGCCCCAGCATTTT.

V is TRBV12-3 or TRBV12-4 and J is TRBJ1-2; the D gene is possibly TRBD1 (5 bases). Trimming stripped 4 bases from V and 5 bases from J, with 8 bases between. This CDR3 has 12 amino acids. The CDR3 sequence is CASSWGGYGYTF. CDR3 DNA sequence: TGTGCCAGCAGTTGGGGGGGGTATGGCTACACCTTC.

The rearrangement uses TRBV29-1 and TRBJ2-5, with TRBD2 as a possible D gene (5 bases). The CDR3 runs to 14 residues. The germline V gene has CDR1 SQVTM and CDR2 ANQGSEA. With 6 bases removed from V and 1 base from J, the gap between germline ends came to 15 bases. The CDR3 region is CSVRGRPSQETQYF. CDR3 nucleotide sequence: TGCAGCGTCCGGGGTCGGCCCTCCCAAGAGACCCAGTACTTC.

The rearrangement uses TRBV5-4 and TRBJ2-2; 8 bases line up with TRBD1. The CDR3 covers 14 residues. With 1 base clipped from V and 6 bases from J, the junction kept 2 bases outside the gene matches. CDR1 and CDR2 from the germline V gene are SGHNT and YYREEE (reference sequence). The CDR3 spells CASSLSQGAGELFF. CDR3 nucleotide sequence: TGTGCCAGCAGCTTGTCACAGGGGGCCGGGGAGCTGTTTTTT.

For the CDR3, the DNA is TGTGCCAGCAGTCCTGCCGGGACAGGGGGCACCGGGGAGCTGTTTTTT. Amino acids: CASSPAGTGGTGELFF. This chain uses TRBV28 with TRBJ2-2; 11 bases line up with TRBD1. Germline CDR1 is MDHEN and CDR2 is SYDVKM. V lost 5 bases and J lost 4; bases outside the gene matches: 6. This CDR3 contains 16 residues. The full variable domain, completed using reference TRBV28 and TRBJ2-2, is DVKVTQSSRYLVKRTGEKVFLECVQDMDHENMFWYRQDPGLGLRLIYFSYDVKMKEKGDIPEGYSVSREKKERFSLILESASTNQTSMYLCASSPAGTGGTGELFFGEGSRLTVL.

The chain uses TRBV3-1 (or the pseudogene TRBV3-2) and TRBJ2-1; 9 nucleotides line up with TRBD2. This CDR3 spans 14 amino acids. J was trimmed by 10 bases and V by 4 bases; bases with no gene match: 8. CDR1 is LGHDT, CDR2 YNNKEL, per germline (reference sequence). The CDR3 nucleotides are TGTGCCAGCAGCCCGATGCTAGCGGGAAGGGAGCAGTTCTTC. Translating it yields CASSPMLAGREQFF.

This clone occurred once. The chain combines TRBV11-1 with TRBJ2-3; weak D call: TRBD1 (5 bases). Germline V CDR1 and CDR2: SGHAT, FQDESV (reference sequence). Trimming left V 5 bases short and J 8 bases short, with 14 bases between. The CDR3 has 13 amino acids. The CDR3 region is CASSRLGRGTQYF. CDR3 nucleotides: TGTGCCAGCAGCCGCTTGGGGCGAGGTACGCAGTATTTT.

The chain carries TRBV5-1 and TRBJ2-1, with 7 nucleotides matching TRBD1. This CDR3 is built from 13 residues. In germline, CDR1 is SGHRS, CDR2 YFSETQ. Losses at the gene ends were 7 bases for V and 3 bases for J; bases not matched to a gene: 4. The CDR3 nucleotides are TGCGCCAGCGGGGACAGTTACTACAATGAGCAGTTCTTC. Translating gives CASGDSYYNEQFF.

The rearrangement uses TRBV6-6 and TRBJ1-5, with a weak D call TRBD1 (6 bases). The V end was cut by 6 bases, the J end by 3 bases, with 15 bases between. From germline, CDR1 is MNHNY and CDR2 SVGAGI (reference sequence). The CDR3 is 15 amino acids. The CDR3 reads CASSNPGQSNQPQHF. Written as DNA, the CDR3 is TGTGCCAGCAGCAATCCCGGACAGTCCAATCAGCCCCAGCATTTT.

This clone has only one observation. The V and J genes are TRBV6-5 and TRBJ2-2, with a weak D call TRBD1 (7 bases). CDR1 MNHEY and CDR2 SVGAGI come from the germline V gene. Trimming took off 8 bases at V and 5 bases at J, with 18 bases between the two ends. The CDR3 consists of 15 residues. CDR3 DNA: TGTGCCAGCCAAACCAGGGGGGCTGGGACCGGGGAGCTGTTTTTT. This translates into CASQTRGAGTGELFF.

The genes are TRBV5-1 and TRBJ2-1; 12 nucleotides align to TRBD2. After removal of 0 bases from V and 10 bases from J, the junction contained 8 bases not matched to a gene. Germline assignment: CDR1 SGHRS and CDR2 YFSETQ. This CDR3 contains 16 residues. The CDR3: CASSLGATSGSKEQFF. In nucleotides, the CDR3 is TGCGCCAGCAGCTTGGGGGCGACTAGCGGGAGTAAGGAGCAGTTCTTC.

The chain employs TRBV5-1 and TRBJ2-1; possible D gene TRBD2, 6 bases. CDR3 length: 15 amino acids. Per the germline V gene, CDR1 is SGHRS and CDR2 is YFSETQ. The germline V and J ends were trimmed by 0 bases and 1 base, with 8 bases remaining between them. DNA for the CDR3: TGCGCCAGCAGCTTGGGGGACTGGTCCTACAATGAGCAGTTCTTC. Encoded protein: CASSLGDWSYNEQFF.